These T cell receptor beta chains were read from a single sample in a study of blood T cell repertoires in COVID-19. Using immunoSEQ multiplex PCR, the repertoire was profiled, and TCRdb retains in-frame clones only, with some absent. This table has more than 300,000 clones, roughly 91% appearing once. Sample: PBMCs or T cells enriched from blood (not recorded which). The receptors shown here come from a woman younger than 45 who had recovered from COVID-19. CDR3s include the opening cysteine and the closing phenylalanine or tryptophan. A D gene is named only where the DNA matches it firmly. Not all rows give a size; the values are once, few, many and, for expanded clones, a class.

size: .
V: TRBV19
D: TRBD1
J: TRBJ1-1
CDR3: CASSTRDSPPEAFF
DNA: TGTGCCAGTAGTACCCGGGACAGTCCCCCTGAAGCTTTCTTT

size: .
V: TRBV18
D: TRBD2
J: TRBJ2-2
CDR3: CASSPGLAAGELFF
DNA: TGTGCCAGCTCACCAGGACTAGCGGCCGGGGAGCTGTTTTTT

size: .
V: TRBV19
D: .
J: TRBJ1-2
CDR3: CASKQGKTNYGYTF
DNA: TGTGCCAGTAAGCAGGGAAAAACTAACTATGGCTACACCTTC

size: .
V: TRBV27
D: .
J: TRBJ2-1
CDR3: CASRKGIEQFF
DNA: TGTGCCAGCAGAAAGGGGATTGAGCAGTTCTTC

size: once
V: TRBV7-9
D: .
J: TRBJ1-1
CDR3: CASSLEGLLNTEAFF
DNA: TGTGCCAGCAGCTTGGAGGGCCTGCTGAACACTGAAGCTTTCTTT

size: .
V: TRBV10-3
D: .
J: TRBJ1-1
CDR3: CAISEGEQLNTEAFF
DNA: TGTGCCATCAGTGAAGGGGAACAGCTGAACACTGAAGCTTTCTTT

size: .
V: TRBV19
D: .
J: TRBJ1-1
CDR3: CASSIWADVGQAFF
DNA: TGTGCCAGTAGTATATGGGCAGATGTGGGCCAAGCTTTCTTT

size: once
V: TRBV30
D: TRBD1
J: TRBJ1-2
CDR3: CAWSEGTGVGYTF
DNA: TGTGCCTGGAGTGAGGGGACAGGGGTTGGCTACACCTTC

size: few
V: TRBV28
D: .
J: TRBJ1-2
CDR3: CASARQDLVYGYTF
DNA: TGTGCCAGCGCCCGGCAGGATCTTGTTTATGGCTACACCTTC

size: .
V: TRBV28
D: .
J: TRBJ1-2
CDR3: CASSLWGSHGYTF
DNA: TGTGCCAGCAGTTTATGGGGTAGCCATGGCTACACCTTC

size: .
V: TRBV19
D: TRBD1
J: TRBJ2-7
CDR3: CASSSYGVGTGGNEQYF
DNA: TGTGCCAGTAGTAGCTACGGGGTCGGGACAGGGGGCAACGAGCAGTACTTC

size: few
V: TRBV19
D: .
J: TRBJ2-3
CDR3: CASSPGQFSDTQYF
DNA: TGTGCCAGTAGCCCCGGACAGTTCTCAGATACGCAGTATTTT

size: .
V: TRBV6-5
D: .
J: TRBJ2-2
CDR3: CASGRHSGELFF
DNA: TGTGCCAGCGGGAGACACTCCGGGGAGCTGTTTTTT

size: .
V: TRBV9
D: .
J: TRBJ2-1
CDR3: CASSVGASARYNEQFF
DNA: TGTGCCAGCAGCGTAGGGGCTAGCGCCCGCTACAATGAGCAGTTCTTC

size: .
V: TRBV6-5
D: TRBD1
J: TRBJ1-6
CDR3: CASSPQGGYSPLHF
DNA: TGTGCCAGCAGTCCACAGGGGGGATATTCACCCCTCCACTTT

size: .
V: TRBV5-8
D: .
J: TRBJ1-1
CDR3: CASNDNYRGGNTEAFF
DNA: TGTGCCAGCAACGACAATTACCGGGGGGGGAACACTGAAGCTTTCTTT

size: .
V: TRBV19
D: .
J: TRBJ1-4
CDR3: CASSIDGHYNEKLFF
DNA: TGTGCCAGTAGTATAGATGGACACTATAATGAAAAACTGTTTTTT

size: .
V: TRBV28
D: TRBD1
J: TRBJ1-5
CDR3: CASRSYLSGWTGGLSGNQPQHF
DNA: TGTGCCAGCAGATCCTACTTATCCGGGTGGACAGGGGGCCTTTCAGGCAATCAGCCCCAGCATTTT